A single sample is the source of the 8 T cell receptor beta chains below, sequenced in a study of a mutant IDH1 vaccine in newly diagnosed glioma. For these receptors, no antigen is known. Sequencing was performed with immunoSEQ multiplex PCR; in TCRdb, only in-frame clones are kept and a portion is missing. Of 75,000 to 80,000 clones in the sample, about 91% were seen once. Noted time point: week 5, during vaccination. Vaccinated patients received 300 ug of mutant IDH1 20-mer peptide per dose, with topical imiquimod. The sample was PBMCs, taken from a glioma patient whose treatment included an IDH1 peptide vaccine. Receptors originate from a woman in her forties or fifties with glioma.

This sequence joins TRBV19 and TRBJ2-7, with D possibly TRBD2 on 5 matching bases. Deletions cut 8 bases from V and 3 bases from J, with 14 bases between. The CDR3 has 13 residues. The germline CDR1 and CDR2 sequences are LNHDA and SQIVND (reference sequence). CDR3 nucleotides: TGTGCCAGTCGTCGGGAAGGGAACTACGAGCAGTACTTC. This gives the protein CASRREGNYEQYF.

This chain links TRBV11-2 with TRBJ2-7; D not resolved. The CDR3 has 13 amino acids. V lost 0 bases, J lost 9 bases, and 12 bases lay in between. Germline V gives CDR1 SGHAT, CDR2 FQNNGV. CDR3 sequence reads: CASSLEGTSGQYF. The CDR3 DNA is TGTGCCAGCAGCTTAGAGGGTACCTCTGGGCAGTACTTC.

This chain uses TRBV18 with TRBJ1-1; TRBD1 might be the D (5 bases). V was clipped by 4 bases and J by 1 base, with 7 bases between them. The germline gives CDR1 KGHSH, CDR2 LQKENI. This CDR3 spans 13 amino acids. Here the CDR3 reads CASSLQANTEAFF. The CDR3 nucleotides are TGTGCCAGCTCACTACAGGCGAACACTGAAGCTTTCTTT.

V gene TRBV28 combines with J gene TRBJ2-6, with 15 bases aligning to TRBD2. The CDR3 is 18 residues long. The germline CDR1 and CDR2 sequences are MDHEN and SYDVKM. V shed 6 bases and J 3 bases; nucleotides not matched to a gene: 6. As DNA, the CDR3 is TGTGCCAGCAGATGGGGGACTAGCGGGAGGCTTGGGGCCAACGTCCTGACTTTC. Protein: CASRWGTSGRLGANVLTF.

The chain joins TRBV28 to TRBJ1-1, with 7 bases lining up with TRBD1. Losses at the gene ends were 5 bases for V and 6 bases for J; bases not matched to a gene: 9. From germline, CDR1 is MDHEN and CDR2 SYDVKM. The CDR3 sequence is 14 residues long. CDR3 protein: CASSVQQGWSEAFF. DNA for the CDR3: TGTGCCAGCAGTGTCCAACAGGGGTGGTCTGAAGCTTTCTTT.

The chain couples TRBV5-1 to TRBJ1-6; no clear D gene. This CDR3 contains 15 residues. Germline V lookup: CDR1 SGHRS, CDR2 YFSETQ. V was pared by 4 bases and J by 6 bases, with 14 bases between. The CDR3: CASSPVSGGNSPLHF. DNA for the CDR3: TGCGCCAGCAGCCCCGTTTCGGGTGGTAATTCACCCCTCCACTTT.

The J gene is TRBJ2-3, the V gene TRBV13, with 12 bases identical to TRBD2. The CDR3 consists of 15 residues. V was pared by 3 bases and J by 4 bases, with 2 bases of the junction left unmatched. In germline, CDR1 is PRHDT, CDR2 FYEKMQ (reference sequence). The DNA for the CDR3 is TGTGCCAGCAGCTTCCTAGCGGGAGGGCCAGATACGCAGTATTTT. Its translation: CASSFLAGGPDTQYF.

The chain links TRBV9 to TRBJ2-3; a weak D match, TRBD2 (5 bases). This CDR3 is built from 13 residues. Germline CDR1 is SGDLS and CDR2 is YYNGEE. V gave up 2 bases and J gave up 5 bases, with 9 bases separating them. In nucleotides, the CDR3 is TGTGCCAGCAGCGTGACCCGGGGAGATACGCAGTATTTT. Translated: CASSVTRGDTQYF.